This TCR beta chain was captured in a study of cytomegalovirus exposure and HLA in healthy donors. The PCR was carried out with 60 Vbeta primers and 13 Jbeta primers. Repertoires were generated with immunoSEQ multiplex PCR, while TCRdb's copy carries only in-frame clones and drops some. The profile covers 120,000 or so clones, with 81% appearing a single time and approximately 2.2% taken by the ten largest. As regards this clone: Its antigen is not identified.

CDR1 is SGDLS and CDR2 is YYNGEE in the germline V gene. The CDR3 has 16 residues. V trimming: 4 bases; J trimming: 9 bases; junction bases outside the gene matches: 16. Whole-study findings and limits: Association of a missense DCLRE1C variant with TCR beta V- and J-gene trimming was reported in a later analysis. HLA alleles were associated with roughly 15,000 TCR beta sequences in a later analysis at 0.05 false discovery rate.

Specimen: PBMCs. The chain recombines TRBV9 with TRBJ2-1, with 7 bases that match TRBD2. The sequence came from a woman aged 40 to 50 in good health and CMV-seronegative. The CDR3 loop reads CASSRGDVGGRIEQFF. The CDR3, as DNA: TGTGCCAGCAGCCGAGGGGACGTGGGGGGGAGAATTGAGCAGTTCTTC.